These T cell receptor beta chains were read from a single sample in a study of blood T cell repertoires in COVID-19. Some clones are missing from TCRdb's copy, which holds only in-frame ones; the method was immunoSEQ multiplex PCR. The sample records 350,000 to 400,000 clones, 86% being singletons. The sequenced material came from peripheral blood. The receptors come from a woman aged 60-70 years with COVID-19, enrolled during active disease. CDR3s include the opening cysteine and the closing phenylalanine or tryptophan. A D gene is named only where the DNA matches it firmly. Clone size is shown for a subset of rows, as once, few, many or a class of expanded clone.

d_call clone_size j_call v_call cdr3_aa cdr3_nt
TRBD1 NA TRBJ1-1 TRBV10-3 CAITLQGPGSNTEAFF TGTGCCATCACCTTACAGGGGCCGGGTAGCAACACTGAAGCTTTCTTT
TRBD2 NA TRBJ2-1 TRBV2 CASSFSGGAPWNEQFF TGTGCCAGCAGTTTTAGCGGGGGGGCCCCCTGGAATGAGCAGTTCTTC
NA NA TRBJ2-7 TRBV11-3 CASSLGGWEQYF TGTGCCAGCAGCTTAGGCGGGTGGGAGCAGTACTTC
NA NA TRBJ2-7 TRBV6-5 CASIPTYEQYF TGTGCCAGCATCCCCACCTACGAGCAGTACTTC
NA NA TRBJ1-2 TRBV7-8 CASSPRGAIGYGYTF TGTGCCAGCAGCCCCCGGGGAGCCATCGGCTATGGCTACACCTTC
NA few TRBJ1-6 TRBV3-1/TRBV3-2 CASSQDGKRSSYNSPLHF TGTGCCAGCAGCCAAGATGGGAAGCGGAGCTCCTATAATTCACCCCTCCACTTT
NA NA TRBJ1-1 TRBV10-1 CAITAALNTEAFF TGCGCCATAACAGCAGCCTTGAACACTGAAGCTTTCTTT
NA NA TRBJ2-5 TRBV11-2 CASSLLAGAGETQYF TGTGCCAGCAGCTTACTCGCGGGGGCAGGAGAGACCCAGTACTTC
TRBD1 NA TRBJ2-3 TRBV7-9 CASSLGQVSTDTQYF TGTGCCAGCAGCCTGGGACAGGTTAGCACAGATACGCAGTATTTT
NA few TRBJ1-2 TRBV30 CAWNFGAINYGYTF TGTGCCTGGAATTTTGGGGCCATAAACTATGGCTACACCTTC
NA NA TRBJ1-4 TRBV5-1 CASRRLEENEKLFF TGCGCCAGCCGCCGTCTTGAGGAGAATGAAAAACTGTTTTTT
NA NA TRBJ2-3 TRBV6-2/TRBV6-3 CASSYRGDTDTQYF TGTGCCAGCAGTTACCGCGGGGACACAGATACGCAGTATTTT
NA NA TRBJ2-5 TRBV19 CASNLAGALQETQYF TGTGCCAGTAATTTGGCGGGGGCCCTCCAAGAGACCCAGTACTTC
NA NA TRBJ1-2 TRBV6-5 CATYIFGGSGYGYTF TGTGCCACGTATATTTTCGGTGGGTCAGGCTATGGCTACACCTTC
TRBD1 NA TRBJ1-6 TRBV18 CASSPSAGGNNSPLHF TGTGCCAGCTCACCGAGCGCAGGGGGAAATAATTCACCCCTCCACTTT
TRBD1 NA TRBJ1-1 TRBV5-1 CASSKDRGNTEAFF TGCGCCAGCAGCAAGGACAGGGGGAACACTGAAGCTTTCTTT
TRBD1 NA TRBJ2-1 TRBV9 CASSGTLFAGTGPYNEQFF TGTGCCAGCAGCGGAACCCTCTTCGCCGGGACAGGGCCCTACAATGAGCAGTTCTTC
NA NA TRBJ1-1 TRBV3-1/TRBV3-2 CASSRIRGTEAFF TGTGCCAGCAGCCGGATCAGGGGTACTGAAGCTTTCTTT
NA NA TRBJ1-3 TRBV7-2 CASSPPISGNTIYF TGTGCCAGCAGCCCCCCAATCTCTGGAAACACCATATATTTT
NA NA TRBJ1-5 TRBV28 CASSFLGSGDQPQHF TGTGCCAGCAGTTTCCTAGGCAGTGGCGATCAGCCCCAGCATTTT
NA NA TRBJ1-1 TRBV19 CASSIDFTGDTEAFF TGTGCCAGTAGTATAGACTTTACGGGGGACACTGAAGCTTTCTTT
TRBD1 once TRBJ1-5 TRBV27 CASSGTGYQPQHF TGTGCCAGCAGCGGGACAGGTTATCAGCCCCAGCATTTT
NA NA TRBJ2-7 TRBV20-1 CSASIRGHEQYF TGCAGTGCTAGTATCAGGGGCCACGAGCAGTACTTC
TRBD1 NA TRBJ1-1 TRBV6-5 CASSWVRTGARTEAFF TGTGCCAGCAGTTGGGTAAGGACAGGGGCACGAACTGAAGCTTTCTTT
NA NA TRBJ1-1 TRBV18 CASSPLPGEAFF TGTGCCAGCTCACCACTGCCCGGTGAAGCTTTCTTT
NA NA TRBJ2-2 TRBV7-9 CASTRGQKTGELFF TGTGCCAGCACTCGTGGACAGAAGACCGGGGAGCTGTTTTTT
TRBD2 NA TRBJ2-7 TRBV19 CASSTSGSYEQYF TGTGCCAGCTCGACTAGCGGCTCCTACGAGCAGTACTTC
TRBD1 NA TRBJ2-7 TRBV18 CASKGQGTYEQYF TGTGCCAGCAAGGGACAGGGGACGTACGAGCAGTACTTC
NA NA TRBJ1-4 TRBV29-1 CSVEGRPGNNEKLFF TGCAGCGTTGAAGGCCGGCCCGGGAATAATGAAAAACTGTTTTTT
NA NA TRBJ1-1 TRBV5-4 CASSWGGTEAFF TGTGCCAGCAGCTGGGGAGGGACTGAAGCTTTCTTT
NA NA TRBJ2-1 TRBV2 CASSRGYNEQFF TGTGCCAGCAGTCGGGGCTACAATGAGCAGTTCTTC
NA NA TRBJ1-5 TRBV2 CASSEQGGWNQPQHF TGTGCCAGCAGTGAGCAAGGGGGTTGGAATCAGCCCCAGCATTTT
NA NA TRBJ1-1 TRBV6-2/TRBV6-3 CASSYSLGQGLIPAFF TGTGCCAGCAGTTACTCATTGGGGCAGGGGTTAATCCCGGCTTTCTTT
TRBD1 NA TRBJ1-3 TRBV20-1 CSATDRGGNTIYF TGCAGTGCTACTGACAGGGGTGGAAACACCATATATTTT
TRBD2 few TRBJ2-7 TRBV6-5 CASSYGEGNEQYF TGTGCCAGCAGTTACGGGGAGGGTAACGAGCAGTACTTC
NA NA TRBJ2-2 TRBV6-5 CASSYRGANTGELFF TGTGCCAGCAGTTACCGGGGTGCGAACACCGGGGAGCTGTTTTTT
TRBD1 few TRBJ2-5 TRBV7-9 CASSAGQATEETQYF TGTGCCAGCAGCGCCGGACAGGCCACCGAAGAAACCCAGTACTTC
TRBD2 NA TRBJ2-1 TRBV20-1 CSASSSGKQFF TGCAGTGCTAGCAGTAGCGGGAAGCAGTTCTTC